The 31 T cell receptor beta chains listed next were all sequenced from one sample in a study of T-cell reconstitution after alpha-beta-depleted transplantation in children. During its preparation, the TCRbeta library received unique molecular identifiers. TCRdb used MiXCR to reprocess the PCR reads, holding one entry per CDR3 protein. The sample has 40,000 to 60,000 distinct CDR3 sequences, 7.5% to 10% seen once. Sample: PBMCs, mostly from graft donor cells, taken 60 days after TCRalphabeta/CD19-depleted stem cell transplant. All receptors derive from a male patient between 2 and 9 years old who had a stem cell transplant for chronic granulomatous disease, so the T cells may come from the graft donor.

The table lists this clonotype with many counts. V and J are TRBV20-1 and TRBJ2-1; 11 bases map to TRBD2. There are 19 residues in the CDR3. V shed 1 base and J 3 bases; nucleotides not matched to a gene: 14. Germline V gene data show CDR1 as DFQATT and CDR2 as SNEGSKA (reference sequence). Here the CDR3 reads CSARAALGLAGGIYNEQFF. The CDR3 coding sequence is TGCAGTGCTAGAGCCGCCTTGGGGCTAGCGGGAGGCATCTACAATGAGCAGTTCTTC.

The genes are TRBV24-1 and TRBJ1-2, with D unresolved. Per the germline V gene, CDR1 is KGHDR and CDR2 is SFDVKD. The length of the CDR3 is 16 residues. The V end was cut by 0 bases, the J end by 6 bases, with 16 bases between. The CDR3 region is CATSDLVRPQADGYTF. The CDR3 region has the DNA TGTGCCACCAGTGATTTGGTCAGGCCCCAGGCGGATGGCTACACCTTC.

The chain employs TRBV27 and TRBJ1-1, with a possible D match to TRBD1 (5 bases). The germline V gene encodes CDR1 MNHEY and CDR2 SMNVEV (reference sequence). Between the trimmed V and J ends, which lost 3 bases and 0 bases, there was a span of 8 bases. The CDR3 is made up of 14 amino acids. The CDR3 region is CASSFRAMNTEAFF. The CDR3 DNA sequence: TGTGCCAGCAGTTTCAGGGCCATGAACACTGAAGCTTTCTTT.

V usage is TRBV12-2 and J usage is TRBJ1-6; whether TRBD1, the table's D call, matches the DNA was not checked. TRBV12-2 is assigned pseudogene status. This CDR3 comprises 14 residues. CDR3 nucleotides: TGTGCAAGTCGCCCCCCGTGGGTCAATTCACCCCTCCACTTT. Its translation is CASRPPWVNSPLHF.

The V gene is TRBV30, the J gene TRBJ2-2, with D tentatively TRBD2 (6 bases). The CDR3 loop spans 14 amino acids. The germline CDR1 and CDR2 sequences are GTSNPN and SVGIG (reference sequence). Trimming removed 4 bases from V and 4 bases from J, with 13 bases in between. CDR3 DNA sequence: TGTGCCTGGATTTGGAGGGGCGGCACCGGGGAGCTGTTTTTT. This codes for CAWIWRGGTGELFF.

This clonotype has ten or more counts. This rearrangement joins TRBV15 to TRBJ2-1, with TRBD1 matching over 8 bases. Unmatched junction bases numbered 4, after V lost 7 bases and J lost 5 bases. Per germline, CDR1 LNHNV and CDR2 YYDKDF (reference sequence). The CDR3 has 13 amino acids. The CDR3 DNA reads as TGTGCCACCAACCGACAGGGGAACAATGAGCAGTTCTTC. Its translation is CATNRQGNNEQFF.

This clonotype was recorded at least ten times. The chain combines TRBV6-4 with TRBJ2-1; 8 bases agree with TRBD2. V lost 3 bases and J lost 8; bases outside the gene matches: 9. The germline V gene has CDR1 MRHNA and CDR2 SNTAGT. CDR3 length: 15 residues. Here the CDR3 reads CASSERSGSGHEQFF. In DNA form, the CDR3 reads TGTGCCAGCAGTGAGCGGAGCGGGAGTGGGCATGAGCAGTTCTTC.

This clonotype was observed many times. This chain joins TRBV10-3 and TRBJ2-3; weak D call: TRBD1 (5 bases). V was cut by 6 bases and J by 6 bases, with 7 bases left in between. Germline CDR1 ENHRY, CDR2 SYGVKD. CDR3 length: 11 amino acids. The CDR3 protein is CAIRKGDTQYF. The CDR3 bases are TGTGCCATCAGGAAGGGGGATACGCAGTATTTT.

In its sample, this clonotype was seen many times. The gene calls are TRBV14 and TRBJ2-7; TRBD1 matches at 7 bases. Unmatched junction bases numbered 28, after V lost 0 bases and J lost 2 bases. The germline V gene has CDR1 SGHDN and CDR2 FVKESK. The CDR3 totals 23 residues. CDR3 in DNA: TGTGCCAGCAGCCAAGATGTTTCCCCCGACAGGGCCCAAGGTATCTGTTTAACCTACGAGCAGTACTTC. This codes for CASSQDVSPDRAQGICLTYEQYF.

This clonotype was observed many times. This chain joins TRBV27 and TRBJ2-1; possibly TRBD2 for D (5 bases). Germline values: CDR1 MNHEY, CDR2 SMNVEV (reference sequence). The CDR3 runs to 13 residues. Trimming cost V 6 bases and J 4 bases, with 10 bases left between them. The CDR3 sequence: CASSGKNYNEQFF. The CDR3 nucleotides are TGTGCCAGCAGCGGGAAGAATTACAATGAGCAGTTCTTC.

This clonotype was observed a few times. The rearrangement joins TRBV19 to TRBJ2-6; 10 positions match TRBD2. Per germline, CDR1 LNHDA and CDR2 SQIVND (reference sequence). The CDR3 consists of 16 residues. The CDR3, as DNA: TGTGTCACCCACAGCGGGAGGGCCTTTGGGGCCAACGTCCTGACTTTC. Translating it yields CVTHSGRAFGANVLTF.

This clonotype was seen repeatedly, ten times or more. The rearrangement links TRBV4-1 to TRBJ1-1; D is possibly TRBD1 (6 bases). This CDR3 spans 15 amino acids. V was trimmed by 0 bases and J by 8 bases, leaving 16 bases between them. The V gene's germline CDR1 is MGHRA and CDR2 YSYEKL. DNA of the CDR3: TGCGCCAGCAGCCAAGACGGAGTACAGGGAAGAGAAGCTTTCTTT. Its translation: CASSQDGVQGREAFF.

This clonotype was observed at least ten times. The V call is TRBV3-1, the J call TRBJ2-3; a possible D gene is TRBD1 (6 bases). This CDR3 region has 17 residues. The germline V and J ends were trimmed by 4 bases and 4 bases, with 21 bases remaining between them. Germline values: CDR1 LGHDT, CDR2 YNNKEL (reference sequence). The CDR3 DNA sequence: TGTGCCAGCAGCCTGGGACCAACAGGGATTCGCGCAGATACGCAGTATTTT. This gives the protein CASSLGPTGIRADTQYF.

Ten or more counts support this clonotype. This rearrangement joins TRBV4-3 to TRBJ1-1; a weak D match, TRBD1 (6 bases). Germline values: CDR1 LGHNA, CDR2 YSLEER. This CDR3 comprises 15 residues. The V and J ends lost 1 base and 3 bases respectively, with 12 bases between them. This chain's CDR3 is CASSQGVRGDTEAFF. In DNA form, the CDR3 reads TGCGCCAGCAGCCAAGGAGTAAGGGGGGACACTGAAGCTTTCTTT.

This clonotype was counted at least ten times. The CDR3 DNA reads TGTGCCTGGGGACAGCTTGAAGCTTTCTTT. This encodes CAWGQLEAFF. The V call is TRBV30, the J call TRBJ1-1; D possibly corresponds to TRBD1 (6 bases). The CDR3 contains 10 residues. CDR1 is GTSNPN and CDR2 is SVGIG in the germline V gene (reference sequence). Deletions cut 5 bases from V and 7 bases from J, with 8 bases between.

This clonotype was counted a few times. V and J are TRBV12-3 or TRBV12-4 and TRBJ1-5; 9 nucleotides line up with TRBD1. Trimming removed 4 bases from V and 3 bases from J; junction bases left unmatched: 10. The CDR3 has 17 residues. CDR3 sequence (DNA): TGTGCCAGCAGTTCAGGGACCGGGACAGGGACCAATCAGCCCCAGCATTTT. Translated: CASSSGTGTGTNQPQHF.

There are many counts of this clonotype. The rearrangement links TRBV20-1 to TRBJ2-2, with TRBD1 identical over 7 bases. Germline V CDR1 and CDR2: DFQATT, SNEGSKA (reference sequence). The CDR3 length is 14 residues. Unmatched junction bases numbered 5, after V lost 3 bases and J lost 4 bases. In DNA form, the CDR3 reads TGCAGTGCTAGTCTGACAGGGACCACCGGGGAGCTGTTTTTT. Amino acids: CSASLTGTTGELFF.

At least ten counts were recorded for this clonotype. This rearrangement joins TRBV11-2 to TRBJ2-2; 16 nucleotides align to TRBD2. CDR3 length equals 16 residues. With 8 bases clipped from V and 7 bases from J, the junction kept 7 bases outside the gene matches. Germline loops: CDR1 SGHAT, CDR2 FQNNGV. The CDR3 region has the DNA TGTGCCAGCTGTCCGGGACTAGCGGGGGGGAACGGGGAGCTGTTTTTT. Encoded protein: CASCPGLAGGNGELFF.

Ten or more counts support this clonotype. This CDR3 reads CASSLTGTAYEQYF. The CDR3 DNA follows: TGTGCCAGCAGCTTGACAGGGACAGCCTACGAGCAGTACTTC. V gene TRBV5-6 combines with J gene TRBJ2-7; 7 positions match TRBD1. This CDR3 is 14 amino acids long. Trimming at V came to 1 base and at J to 2 bases, leaving 3 bases not matched to a gene. Germline CDR1 reads SGHDT; CDR2 reads YYEEEE.

This chain joins TRBV24-1 and TRBJ2-5; 7 nucleotides match TRBD1. Germline V gene lookup returns CDR1 KGHDR and CDR2 SFDVKD. The length of the CDR3 is 15 residues. V lost 2 bases to trimming and J lost 1 base; unmatched junction nucleotides: 3. For the CDR3, the DNA is TGTGCCACCAGTGATTCCTGGGACAGCCAAGAGACCCAGTACTTC. It specifies CATSDSWDSQETQYF.

This clonotype was seen repeatedly, ten times or more. This rearrangement joins TRBV15 to TRBJ2-5, with 7 bases aligning to TRBD2. After removal of 0 bases from V and 4 bases from J, the junction contained 2 bases not matched to a gene. The CDR3 is 14 amino acids. CDR1 and CDR2 from the germline V gene are LNHNV and YYDKDF (reference sequence). CDR3 loop: CATSRERGLETQYF. CDR3 nucleotide sequence: TGTGCCACCAGCAGAGAGCGGGGGTTAGAGACCCAGTACTTC.

The sample holds a few counts of this clonotype. This chain connects TRBV20-1 to TRBJ2-7; 9 bases are shared with TRBD2. The CDR3 consists of 13 residues. Per the germline V gene, CDR1 is DFQATT and CDR2 is SNEGSKA (reference sequence). V shed 2 bases, J shed 7 bases, and the junction held 6 bases outside the gene matches. DNA for the CDR3: TGCAGTGCTAGATTAGCGGGAGAAGGTGAGCAGTACTTC. Translating it yields CSARLAGEGEQYF.

The table lists this clonotype with many counts. V gene TRBV12-3 or TRBV12-4 combines with J gene TRBJ2-4, with D tentatively TRBD1 (6 bases). The CDR3 spans 13 residues. The V end was cut by 6 bases, the J end by 4 bases, with 10 bases between. The CDR3 loop is CASRGQIKNIQYF. CDR3 in DNA: TGTGCCAGCAGAGGACAGATTAAAAACATTCAGTACTTC.

This clonotype was seen many times. The chain joins TRBV6-5 to TRBJ2-1; D remains ambiguous. The CDR3 is 14 amino acids. Looked up from germline, CDR1 is MNHEY and CDR2 is SVGAGI. Trimming stripped 4 bases from V and 3 bases from J, with 10 bases between. As DNA, the CDR3 is TGTGCCAGCAGTTCTTTAGGCAGCTACAATGAGCAGTTCTTC. Translated, it gives CASSSLGSYNEQFF.

This clonotype was seen at least ten times. The rearrangement links TRBV12-3 or TRBV12-4 to TRBJ2-7, with TRBD1 matching 11 bases. The trim removed 3 bases at V and 7 bases at J, leaving 5 bases unmatched. The CDR3 is made up of 14 amino acids. In DNA form, the CDR3 reads TGTGCCAGCAGTTTCCGGACAGGGGGCGAAGAGCAGTACTTC. Translated: CASSFRTGGEEQYF.

This clonotype was seen repeatedly, ten times or more. J is TRBJ2-2 and V is TRBV5-6, with D hard to call. V was shortened by 3 bases and J by 7 bases, with 10 bases between the two germline ends. The CDR3 runs 13 residues. CDR1 SGHDT and CDR2 YYEEEE come from the germline V gene. The CDR3 nucleotides read TGTGCCAGCAGCTCTCTCAGAAGCGGGGAGCTGTTTTTT. Residues: CASSSLRSGELFF.

This clonotype was seen ten or more times. The CDR3: CASSGAGVLDEQFF. CDR3 sequence (DNA): TGTGCCAGCAGCGGCGCGGGAGTTCTCGATGAGCAGTTCTTC. The chain employs TRBV5-6 and TRBJ2-1; 7 bases are shared with TRBD2. The CDR3 totals 14 residues. V shed 4 bases, J shed 8 bases, and the junction held 9 bases outside the gene matches. CDR1 and CDR2 (germline): SGHDT, YYEEEE.

The V call is TRBV3-1, the J call TRBJ2-1; D is tentatively TRBD1 or TRBD2 (5 bases each). The germline V and J ends were trimmed by 3 bases and 15 bases, with 18 bases remaining between them. The germline gives CDR1 LGHDT, CDR2 YNNKEL (reference sequence). This CDR3 region has 13 residues. The CDR3 loop is CASSQGTLSAGFF. The CDR3 DNA reads as TGTGCCAGCAGCCAGGGGACCCTTAGTGCCGGGTTCTTC.

This clonotype has only a few counts. V usage is TRBV20-1 and J usage is TRBJ2-1; 9 bases align to TRBD2. J gave up 7 bases and V 5 bases, and 9 bases lay outside the gene matches. The V gene's germline CDR1 is DFQATT and CDR2 SNEGSKA (reference sequence). This CDR3 contains 14 residues. In DNA form, the CDR3 reads TGCAGTGCTCTAGCGGGAAACCCGGGGAATGAGCAGTTCTTC. The encoded protein is CSALAGNPGNEQFF.

This clonotype was seen at least ten times. The V gene is TRBV6-4, the J gene TRBJ2-1; 9 positions match TRBD2. The germline V gene has CDR1 MRHNA and CDR2 SNTAGT. The CDR3 is 14 amino acids. With 3 bases clipped from V and 3 bases from J, the junction kept 0 bases outside the gene matches. This CDR3 is CASSEREGYNEQFF. In nucleotides, the CDR3 is TGTGCCAGCAGTGAGCGGGAGGGCTACAATGAGCAGTTCTTC.

This clonotype was seen ten or more times. This chain connects TRBV5-8 to TRBJ2-1, with a tentative D call TRBD1 (5 bases). This CDR3 contains 15 residues. Trimming took off 6 bases at V and 0 bases at J, with 13 bases between the two ends. Germline loops: CDR1 SGHTS, CDR2 YDEGEE. For the CDR3, the DNA is TGTGCCAGCAAGTCTTCCCAGGGCTCCTACAATGAGCAGTTCTTC. Translated, it gives CASKSSQGSYNEQFF. Full variable domain (missing parts from reference TRBV5-8 and TRBJ2-1): EAGVTQSPTHLIKTRGQQATLRCSPISGHTSVYWYQQALGLGLQFLLWYDEGEERNRGNFPPRFSGRQFPNYSSELNVNALELEDSALYLCASKSSQGSYNEQFFGPGTRLTVL.